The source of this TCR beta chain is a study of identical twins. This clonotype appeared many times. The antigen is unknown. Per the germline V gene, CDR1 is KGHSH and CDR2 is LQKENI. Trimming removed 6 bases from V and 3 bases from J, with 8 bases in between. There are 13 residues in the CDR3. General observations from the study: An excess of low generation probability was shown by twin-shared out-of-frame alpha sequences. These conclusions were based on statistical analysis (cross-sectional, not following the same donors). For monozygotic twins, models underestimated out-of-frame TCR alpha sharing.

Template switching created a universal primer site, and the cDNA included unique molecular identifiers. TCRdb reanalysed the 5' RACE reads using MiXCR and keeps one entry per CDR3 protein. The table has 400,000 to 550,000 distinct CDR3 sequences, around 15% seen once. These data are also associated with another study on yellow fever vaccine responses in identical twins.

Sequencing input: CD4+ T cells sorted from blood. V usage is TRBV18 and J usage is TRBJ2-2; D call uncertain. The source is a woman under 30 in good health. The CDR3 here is CASSRTDTGELFF. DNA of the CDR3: TGTGCCAGCTCCAGGACGGACACCGGGGAGCTGTTTTTT. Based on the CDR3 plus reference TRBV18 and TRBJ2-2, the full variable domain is NAGVMQNPRHLVRRRGQEARLRCSPMKGHSHVYWYRQLPEEGLKFMVYLQKENIIDESGMPKERFSAEFPKEGPSILRIQQVVRGDSAAYFCASSRTDTGELFFGEGSRLTVL.